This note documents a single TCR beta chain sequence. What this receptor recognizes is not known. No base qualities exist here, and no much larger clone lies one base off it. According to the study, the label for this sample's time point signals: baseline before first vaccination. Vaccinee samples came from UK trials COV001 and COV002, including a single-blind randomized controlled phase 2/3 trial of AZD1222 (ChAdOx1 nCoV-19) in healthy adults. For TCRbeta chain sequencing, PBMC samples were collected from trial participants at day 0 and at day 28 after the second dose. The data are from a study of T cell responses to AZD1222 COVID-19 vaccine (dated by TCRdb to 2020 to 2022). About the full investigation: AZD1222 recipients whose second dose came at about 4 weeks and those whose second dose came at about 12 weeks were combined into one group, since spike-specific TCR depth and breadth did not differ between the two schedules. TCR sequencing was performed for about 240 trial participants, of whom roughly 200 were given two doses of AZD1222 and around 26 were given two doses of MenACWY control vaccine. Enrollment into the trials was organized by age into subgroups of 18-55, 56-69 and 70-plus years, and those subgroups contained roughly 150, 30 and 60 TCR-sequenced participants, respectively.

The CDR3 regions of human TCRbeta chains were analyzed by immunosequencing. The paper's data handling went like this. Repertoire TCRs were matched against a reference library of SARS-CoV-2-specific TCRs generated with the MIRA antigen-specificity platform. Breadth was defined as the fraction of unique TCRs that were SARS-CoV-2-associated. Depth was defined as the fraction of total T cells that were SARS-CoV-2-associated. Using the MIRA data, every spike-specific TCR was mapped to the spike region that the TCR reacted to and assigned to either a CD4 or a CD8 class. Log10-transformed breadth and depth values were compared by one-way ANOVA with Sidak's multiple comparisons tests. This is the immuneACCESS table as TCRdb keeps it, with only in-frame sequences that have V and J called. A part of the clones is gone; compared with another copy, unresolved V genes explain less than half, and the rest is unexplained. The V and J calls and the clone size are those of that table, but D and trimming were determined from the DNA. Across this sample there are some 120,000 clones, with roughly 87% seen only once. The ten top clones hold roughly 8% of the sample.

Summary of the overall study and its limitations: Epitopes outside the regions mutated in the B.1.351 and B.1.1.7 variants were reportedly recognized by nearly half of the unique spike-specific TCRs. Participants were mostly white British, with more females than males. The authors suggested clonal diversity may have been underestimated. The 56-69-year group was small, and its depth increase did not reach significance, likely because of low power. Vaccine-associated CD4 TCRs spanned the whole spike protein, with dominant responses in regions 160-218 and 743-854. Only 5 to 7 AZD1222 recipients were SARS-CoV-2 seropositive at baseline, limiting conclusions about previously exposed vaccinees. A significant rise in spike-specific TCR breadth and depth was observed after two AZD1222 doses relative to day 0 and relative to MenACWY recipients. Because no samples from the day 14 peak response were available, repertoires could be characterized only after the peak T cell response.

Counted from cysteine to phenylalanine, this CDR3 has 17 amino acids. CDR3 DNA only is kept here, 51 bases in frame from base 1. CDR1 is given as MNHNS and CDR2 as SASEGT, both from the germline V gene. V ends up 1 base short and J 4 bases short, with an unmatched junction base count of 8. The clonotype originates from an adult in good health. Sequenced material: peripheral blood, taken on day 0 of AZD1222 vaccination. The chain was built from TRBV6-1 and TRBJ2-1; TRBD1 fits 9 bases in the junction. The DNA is TGTGCCAGCAGTGAAGAGAGACAGGGGGTGGGGTACAATGAGCAGTTCTTC. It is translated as CASSEERQGVGYNEQFF.